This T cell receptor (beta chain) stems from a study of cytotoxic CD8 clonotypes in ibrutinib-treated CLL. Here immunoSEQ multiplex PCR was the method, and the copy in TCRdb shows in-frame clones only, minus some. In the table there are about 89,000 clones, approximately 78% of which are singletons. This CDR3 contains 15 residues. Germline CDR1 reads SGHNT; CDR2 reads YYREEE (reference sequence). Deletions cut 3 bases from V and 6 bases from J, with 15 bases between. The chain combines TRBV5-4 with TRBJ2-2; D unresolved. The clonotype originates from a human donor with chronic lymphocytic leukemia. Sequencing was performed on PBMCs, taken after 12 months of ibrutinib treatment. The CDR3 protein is CASSSGGSAPGELFF. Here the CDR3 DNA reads TGTGCCAGCAGCTCCGGTGGCTCTGCTCCCGGGGAGCTGTTTTTT.